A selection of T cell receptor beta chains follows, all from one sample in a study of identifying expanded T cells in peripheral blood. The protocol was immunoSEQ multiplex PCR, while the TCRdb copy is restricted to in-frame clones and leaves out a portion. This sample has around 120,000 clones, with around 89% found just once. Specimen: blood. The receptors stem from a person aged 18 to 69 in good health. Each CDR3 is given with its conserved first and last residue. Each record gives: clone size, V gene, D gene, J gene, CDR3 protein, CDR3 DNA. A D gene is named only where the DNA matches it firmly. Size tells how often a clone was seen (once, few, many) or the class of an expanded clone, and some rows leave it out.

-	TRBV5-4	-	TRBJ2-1	CASSRGYSEQFF	TGTGCCAGCAGCCGGGGGTACAGCGAGCAGTTCTTC
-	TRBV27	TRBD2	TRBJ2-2	CASSPSPRLAGAPNTGELFF	TGTGCCAGCAGTCCCTCCCCCCGACTAGCGGGGGCCCCGAACACCGGGGAGCTGTTTTTT
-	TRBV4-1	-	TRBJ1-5	CASSLGQNNQPQHF	TGCGCCAGCAGCCTCGGACAGAACAATCAGCCCCAGCATTTT
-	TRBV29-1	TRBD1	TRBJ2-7	CSVRSSGTGGYEQYF	TGCAGCGTACGGTCGTCTGGGACAGGGGGTTACGAGCAGTACTTC
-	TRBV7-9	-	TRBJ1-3	CASSLERGNTIYF	TGTGCCAGCAGCTTAGAACGGGGAAACACCATATATTTT
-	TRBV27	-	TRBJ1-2	CASSFSGINYGYTF	TGTGCCAGCAGTTTTAGCGGGATTAACTATGGCTACACCTTC
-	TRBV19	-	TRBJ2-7	CASSMDAHGAGSYEQYF	TGTGCCAGTAGTATGGATGCCCACGGGGCTGGATCCTACGAGCAGTACTTC
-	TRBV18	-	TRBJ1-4	CASSPVGNEKLFF	TGTGCCAGCTCACCCGTCGGTAATGAAAAACTGTTTTTT
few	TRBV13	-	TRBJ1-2	CASSSANYRELVGYTF	TGTGCCAGCAGCTCAGCCAACTACAGGGAATTGGTTGGCTACACCTTC
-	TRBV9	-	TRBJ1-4	CASRCLGEKLFF	TGTGCCAGCAGGTGTTTAGGCGAAAAACTGTTTTTT
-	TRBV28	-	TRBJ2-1	CASSLGGSQGYNEQFF	TGTGCCAGCAGTTTAGGGGGGTCCCAGGGCTACAATGAGCAGTTCTTC
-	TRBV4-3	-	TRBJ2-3	CASSKHGPTNTQYF	TGCGCCAGCAGCAAGCATGGCCCCACTAATACGCAGTATTTT
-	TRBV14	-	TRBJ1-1	CASSQSRGTEAFF	TGTGCCAGCAGCCAGAGCCGTGGGACTGAAGCTTTCTTT
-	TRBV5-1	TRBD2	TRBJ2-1	CASSPDGLAISYNEQFF	TGCGCCAGCAGCCCGGACGGACTAGCGATTTCCTACAATGAGCAGTTCTTC
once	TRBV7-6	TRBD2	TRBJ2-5	CASSLSGDETQYF	TGTGCCAGCAGCCTGAGCGGGGATGAGACCCAGTACTTC
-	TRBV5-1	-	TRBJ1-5	CASSQWVGIGNQPQHF	TGCGCCAGCAGTCAGTGGGTGGGGATCGGGAATCAGCCCCAGCATTTT
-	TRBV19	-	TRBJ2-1	CASSIVTYNEQFF	TGTGCCAGTAGTATTGTGACCTACAATGAGCAGTTCTTC
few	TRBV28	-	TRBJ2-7	CASSSQGREQYF	TGTGCCAGCAGTTCCCAGGGGCGCGAGCAGTACTTC
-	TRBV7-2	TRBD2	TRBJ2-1	CASSLADGGGSNEQFF	TGTGCCAGCAGCTTAGCGGATGGCGGGGGGTCTAATGAGCAGTTCTTC
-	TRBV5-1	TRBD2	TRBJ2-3	CASSRGGGTSTDTQYF	TGCGCCAGCAGCCGGGGCGGGGGAACCAGCACAGATACGCAGTATTTT
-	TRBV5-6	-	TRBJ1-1	CASSGGQKNTEAFF	TGTGCCAGCAGCGGTGGACAGAAGAACACTGAAGCTTTCTTT
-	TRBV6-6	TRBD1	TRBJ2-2	CASNKPGQGNTGELFF	TGTGCCAGCAACAAACCGGGACAGGGAAACACCGGGGAGCTGTTTTTT
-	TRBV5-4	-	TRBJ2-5	CASSLALGLTLEGETQYF	TGTGCCAGCAGCTTGGCCTTAGGTCTCACCTTAGAGGGAGAGACCCAGTACTTC
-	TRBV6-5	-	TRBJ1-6	CASSPSDAGSPLHF	TGTGCCAGCAGTCCCTCAGACGCGGGCTCACCCCTCCACTTT
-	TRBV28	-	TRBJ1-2	CASRDRTNYGYTF	TGTGCCAGCAGGGACCGAACTAACTATGGCTACACCTTC
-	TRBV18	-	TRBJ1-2	CASSPREYTGYGYTF	TGTGCCAGCTCACCACGGGAGTACACCGGGTATGGCTACACCTTC
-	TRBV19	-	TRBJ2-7	CASSPGRGYEQYF	TGTGCCAGTAGTCCGGGACGGGGTTACGAGCAGTACTTC
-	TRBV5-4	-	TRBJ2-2	CASSLERQGELFF	TGTGCCAGCAGCTTGGAGAGGCAGGGGGAGCTGTTTTTT
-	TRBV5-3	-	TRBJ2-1	CARPLLPSTQAYNEQFF	TGTGCCAGACCCCTCTTACCCTCAACCCAGGCCTACAATGAGCAGTTCTTC
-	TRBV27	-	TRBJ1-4	CASSSQGSHEKLFF	TGTGCCAGCAGTTCCCAGGGAAGTCATGAAAAACTGTTTTTT
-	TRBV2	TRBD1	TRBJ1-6	CASIRDRIKGNSPLHF	TGTGCCAGCATCAGGGACAGGATAAAGGGGAATTCACCCCTCCACTTT